These T cell receptor beta chains were read from a single sample in a study of T cell repertoires in cytomegalovirus infection. Their specific antigens are unknown. TCRdb processed the reads anew with MiXCR; each CDR3 protein has one entry. The table has roughly 170,000 distinct CDR3 sequences, about 22% seen once. Sequenced here: CD8+ T cells from cultured PBMCs, sampled from culture after CMV antigen stimulation. The receptors come from a human donor in good health (CMV status not recorded). Some clones in this sample may be carry-over from other donors' samples. Both conserved end residues are part of each CDR3. Fields, in order: J gene, D gene, V gene, CDR3 protein. The D gene is left open where the match is weak.

j_gene: TRBJ2-7; d_gene: -; v_gene: TRBV7-9; CDR3aa: CASSFEVTYEQYF
j_gene: TRBJ2-3; d_gene: TRBD1; v_gene: TRBV13; CDR3aa: CASSWGQNTDTQYF
j_gene: TRBJ2-1; d_gene: -; v_gene: TRBV20-1; CDR3aa: CSARNRAETYNEQFF
j_gene: TRBJ2-7; d_gene: TRBD1; v_gene: TRBV29-1; CDR3aa: CSVEAGQGSYEQYF
j_gene: TRBJ1-4; d_gene: -; v_gene: TRBV12-3/TRBV12-4; CDR3aa: CASSLAGFEKLFF
j_gene: TRBJ2-1; d_gene: -; v_gene: TRBV11-3; CDR3aa: CASSLGGAPNEQFF
j_gene: TRBJ1-5; d_gene: -; v_gene: TRBV7-2; CDR3aa: CASSSPDEVNQPQHF
j_gene: TRBJ1-3; d_gene: TRBD1; v_gene: TRBV4-1; CDR3aa: CASSQTTGGANSGNTIYF
j_gene: TRBJ1-6; d_gene: -; v_gene: TRBV6-2/TRBV6-3; CDR3aa: CASSYAGNSPLHF
j_gene: TRBJ1-3; d_gene: -; v_gene: TRBV6-5; CDR3aa: CASSSPISSGNTIYF
j_gene: TRBJ1-1; d_gene: -; v_gene: TRBV5-1; CDR3aa: CASSSGSTEAFF
j_gene: TRBJ2-7; d_gene: TRBD1; v_gene: TRBV12-5; CDR3aa: CASGFGTDEAHYEQYF
j_gene: TRBJ1-5; d_gene: -; v_gene: TRBV12-3/TRBV12-4; CDR3aa: CASSLTRASNQPQHF
j_gene: TRBJ1-5; d_gene: TRBD1; v_gene: TRBV7-2; CDR3aa: CASRTGGANQPQHF
j_gene: TRBJ1-5; d_gene: -; v_gene: TRBV4-1; CDR3aa: CASSQGGNQPQHF
j_gene: TRBJ2-2; d_gene: TRBD1; v_gene: TRBV11-2; CDR3aa: CASSFPGQVNTGELFF
j_gene: TRBJ1-2; d_gene: -; v_gene: TRBV12-3/TRBV12-4; CDR3aa: CASSSVSPYGYTF
j_gene: TRBJ2-7; d_gene: TRBD2; v_gene: TRBV7-2; CDR3aa: CASSLVGGLDGHEQYF
j_gene: TRBJ1-1; d_gene: -; v_gene: TRBV4-1; CDR3aa: CASSHPRKAEAFF
j_gene: TRBJ1-2; d_gene: -; v_gene: TRBV30; CDR3aa: CAWRADAARGQYGYTF
j_gene: TRBJ1-5; d_gene: -; v_gene: TRBV27; CDR3aa: CASSPDRGYSNQPQHF
j_gene: TRBJ1-6; d_gene: TRBD1; v_gene: TRBV7-2; CDR3aa: CASRSHRGLTNSPLHF
j_gene: TRBJ1-2; d_gene: -; v_gene: TRBV11-2; CDR3aa: CASSLDFYGYTF
j_gene: TRBJ2-1; d_gene: TRBD2; v_gene: TRBV5-1; CDR3aa: CASSLETSMSYNEQFF
j_gene: TRBJ2-7; d_gene: -; v_gene: TRBV7-9; CDR3aa: CASSPIRGIFLFEQYF
j_gene: TRBJ1-3; d_gene: TRBD1; v_gene: TRBV4-1; CDR3aa: CASSLGQALRPIYF
j_gene: TRBJ1-1; d_gene: -; v_gene: TRBV7-6; CDR3aa: CASSLAPAGIDTEAFF
j_gene: TRBJ2-1; d_gene: TRBD2; v_gene: TRBV7-9; CDR3aa: CASSGATPGGSGGASIDEQFF
j_gene: TRBJ1-5; d_gene: -; v_gene: TRBV7-8; CDR3aa: CASSTSLSVLDSNQPQHF
j_gene: TRBJ1-5; d_gene: -; v_gene: TRBV7-6; CDR3aa: CASSLGRGYQPQHF
j_gene: TRBJ2-7; d_gene: -; v_gene: TRBV27; CDR3aa: CASSPRGGPSYEQYF
j_gene: TRBJ1-1; d_gene: -; v_gene: TRBV19; CDR3aa: CASTMRPGYAEAFF
j_gene: TRBJ1-5; d_gene: -; v_gene: TRBV4-1; CDR3aa: CASSQFSVETYSNQPQHF
j_gene: TRBJ1-4; d_gene: TRBD1; v_gene: TRBV4-3; CDR3aa: CASSRTTGEDEKLFF
j_gene: TRBJ2-5; d_gene: -; v_gene: TRBV9; CDR3aa: CASSVGLAPSETQYF
j_gene: TRBJ1-5; d_gene: TRBD1; v_gene: TRBV11-2; CDR3aa: CASSLEFTGGQPQHF
j_gene: TRBJ2-7; d_gene: -; v_gene: TRBV27; CDR3aa: CASSLRAGELSYEQYF
j_gene: TRBJ2-7; d_gene: -; v_gene: TRBV6-6; CDR3aa: CASSPSHGGGAYEQYF
j_gene: TRBJ1-6; d_gene: -; v_gene: TRBV28; CDR3aa: CASSPVGAYNSPLHF
j_gene: TRBJ1-2; d_gene: -; v_gene: TRBV10-3; CDR3aa: CAISESRLGQVDGYTF
j_gene: TRBJ1-1; d_gene: -; v_gene: TRBV7-2; CDR3aa: CASSLPGRMNTEAFF
j_gene: TRBJ2-3; d_gene: -; v_gene: TRBV4-3; CDR3aa: CASSSAPGRLTDTQYF
j_gene: TRBJ2-3; d_gene: -; v_gene: TRBV27; CDR3aa: CASSLLARDTQYF
j_gene: TRBJ2-6; d_gene: TRBD1; v_gene: TRBV12-3/TRBV12-4; CDR3aa: CASGTGSGANVLTF
j_gene: TRBJ1-2; d_gene: -; v_gene: TRBV29-1; CDR3aa: CSALLITGNFGTF
j_gene: TRBJ2-6; d_gene: -; v_gene: TRBV7-2; CDR3aa: CASSPTGANVLTF
j_gene: TRBJ1-3; d_gene: -; v_gene: TRBV6-5; CDR3aa: CASSYGGDSGNTIYF
j_gene: TRBJ2-2; d_gene: TRBD1; v_gene: TRBV12-3/TRBV12-4; CDR3aa: CASSFPGQGAGELFF
j_gene: TRBJ2-7; d_gene: TRBD2; v_gene: TRBV11-2; CDR3aa: CASSYLAGGPYEQYF
j_gene: TRBJ1-1; d_gene: TRBD1; v_gene: TRBV20-1; CDR3aa: CSARVGQGASMNTEAFF
j_gene: TRBJ1-1; d_gene: -; v_gene: TRBV7-2; CDR3aa: CASSPKRTSMNTEAFF
j_gene: TRBJ1-1; d_gene: -; v_gene: TRBV29-1; CDR3aa: CSVPRGSNTEAFF
j_gene: TRBJ2-1; d_gene: -; v_gene: TRBV29-1; CDR3aa: CSVIVRNEQFF
j_gene: TRBJ2-5; d_gene: -; v_gene: TRBV15; CDR3aa: CATNGAVGETQYF
j_gene: TRBJ1-1; d_gene: -; v_gene: TRBV15; CDR3aa: CATSRDRGPLSGTEAFF
j_gene: TRBJ1-1; d_gene: -; v_gene: TRBV28; CDR3aa: CASSFSSAVMNTEAFF
j_gene: TRBJ1-2; d_gene: TRBD1; v_gene: TRBV7-9; CDR3aa: CASSPGTGGASGYTF
j_gene: TRBJ1-4; d_gene: -; v_gene: TRBV7-2; CDR3aa: CASRQTNGQNLRDFNEKLFF
j_gene: TRBJ2-2; d_gene: TRBD2; v_gene: TRBV28; CDR3aa: CASSWSGAGGPTGELFF
j_gene: TRBJ2-1; d_gene: -; v_gene: TRBV7-8; CDR3aa: CASSLAPAGTYNEQFF